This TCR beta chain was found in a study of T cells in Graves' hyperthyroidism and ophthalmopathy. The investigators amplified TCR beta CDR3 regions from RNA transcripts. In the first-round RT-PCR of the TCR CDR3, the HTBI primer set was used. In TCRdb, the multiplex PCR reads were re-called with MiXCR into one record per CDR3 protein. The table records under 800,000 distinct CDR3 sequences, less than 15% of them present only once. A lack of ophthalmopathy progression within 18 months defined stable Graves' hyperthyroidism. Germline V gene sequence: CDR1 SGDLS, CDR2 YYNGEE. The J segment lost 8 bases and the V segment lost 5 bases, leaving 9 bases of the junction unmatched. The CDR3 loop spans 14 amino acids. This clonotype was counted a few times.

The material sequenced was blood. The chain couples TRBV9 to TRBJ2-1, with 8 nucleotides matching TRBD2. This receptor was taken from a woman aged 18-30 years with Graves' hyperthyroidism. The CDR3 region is CASRGVSAGDEQFF. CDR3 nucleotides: TGTGCCAGCAGGGGGGTATCAGCGGGGGATGAGCAGTTCTTC. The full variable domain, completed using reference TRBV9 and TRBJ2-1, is DSGVTQTPKHLITATGQRVTLRCSPRSGDLSVYWYQQSLDQGLQFLIQYYNGEERAKGNILERFSAQQFPDLHSELNLSSLELGDSALYFCASRGVSAGDEQFFGPGTRLTVL.